Sequencing of this T cell receptor (beta chain) was carried out in a study of blood T cell repertoires in COVID-19. Looking at the study overall: T cells, B-cell-depleted T cells, or PBMCs supplied cDNA or gDNA.

The CDR3 has 14 amino acids. Germline V gives CDR1 SGHTA, CDR2 FQGNSA. Trimming removed 4 bases at V and 0 bases at J, with 7 bases between. Only in-frame clones appear in the TCRdb table, and some are missing; sequencing was by immunoSEQ multiplex PCR. The repertoire holds some 38,000 clones, with 70% to 90% as singletons. This chain links TRBV7-2 with TRBJ1-5; D is unresolved. The material sequenced was peripheral blood. This receptor was taken from a man between 70 and 80 years old with acute or convalescent COVID-19. The DNA for the CDR3 is TGTGCCAGCAGCTCGTACGGTAGCAATCAGCCCCAGCATTTT. Residues: CASSSYGSNQPQHF. Full variable domain (remainder filled in from reference TRBV7-2 and TRBJ1-5): GAGVSQSPSNKVTEKGKDVELRCDPISGHTALYWYRQSLGQGLEFLIYFQGNSAPDKSGLPSDRFSAERTGGSVSTLTIQRTQQEDSAVYLCASSSYGSNQPQHFGDGTRLSIL.